Below are 7 T cell receptor beta chains sequenced from a single sample in a study of blood T cell repertoires in COVID-19. The repertoire was sequenced with immunoSEQ multiplex PCR; TCRdb's copy has only in-frame clones and lacks some. The sample records 330,000 or so clones, more than 75% being singletons. The material sequenced was PBMCs or T cells enriched from blood (not recorded which). The receptors here all came from a man aged 35 to 55 in a cohort exposed to, infected with or recovered from COVID-19 (not recorded which).

The rearrangement uses TRBV2 and TRBJ2-2; the match to TRBD2 covers 10 bases. The CDR3 extends over 16 amino acids. Germline trimming cut 6 bases from V and 0 bases from J; bases unmatched to any gene: 4. CDR1 SNHLY and CDR2 FYNNEI come from the germline V gene. DNA of the CDR3: TGTGCCAGCAGCCGACTAGCGGGTGCGAACACCGGGGAGCTGTTTTTT. It is translated as CASSRLAGANTGELFF.

The rearrangement uses TRBV7-2 and TRBJ1-2; 7 bases agree with TRBD1. The V gene's germline CDR1 is SGHTA and CDR2 FQGNSA. The CDR3 runs 13 residues. The ends lost 4 bases at V and 7 bases at J; junction bases unmatched: 6. The CDR3 loop is CASSYQGEAGYTF. CDR3 DNA: TGTGCCAGCAGCTACCAGGGGGAAGCTGGCTACACCTTC.

V usage is TRBV5-4 and J usage is TRBJ2-1; TRBD1 aligns across 10 bases. The V gene end was trimmed by 2 bases and the J gene end by 8 bases; junction bases not matched to a gene: 10. The CDR3 runs to 16 residues. From germline, CDR1 is SGHNT and CDR2 YYREEE (reference sequence). This CDR3 reads CASSFRGTGVSDEQFF. As DNA, the CDR3 is TGTGCCAGCAGCTTCAGGGGGACAGGGGTTTCCGATGAGCAGTTCTTC.

This chain connects TRBV4-1 to TRBJ2-2, with D tentatively TRBD2 (6 bases). Between the trimmed V and J ends, which lost 0 bases and 6 bases, there was a span of 8 bases. Germline V lookup: CDR1 MGHRA, CDR2 YSYEKL. This CDR3 has 14 amino acids. The CDR3 bases are TGCGCCAGCAGCCAAGAGGAGGGGTCCGGGGAGCTGTTTTTT. Residues: CASSQEEGSGELFF.

The genes are TRBV28 and TRBJ1-2, with D possibly matching TRBD1 (6 bases). Deletions cut 3 bases from V and 6 bases from J, with 11 bases between. CDR3 length equals 13 residues. Germline lookup yields CDR1 MDHEN and CDR2 SYDVKM. DNA of the CDR3: TGTGCCAGCAGTTTGGTCAGGGGCAATGGCTACACCTTC. This translates into CASSLVRGNGYTF.

The rearrangement links TRBV25-1 to TRBJ2-7; 11 bases align to TRBD2. The CDR3 consists of 13 residues. J gave up 5 bases and V 7 bases, and 4 bases lay outside the gene matches. Germline-derived CDR1 and CDR2 are MGHDK and SYGVNS. The CDR3 sequence: CASTLAGDNEQYF. The CDR3 nucleotides are TGTGCCAGCACACTAGCGGGAGATAACGAGCAGTACTTC.

The rearrangement joins TRBV28 to TRBJ1-5; 8 bases agree with TRBD1. Losses at the gene ends were 2 bases for V and 1 base for J; bases not matched to a gene: 10. Looked up from germline, CDR1 is MDHEN and CDR2 is SYDVKM. The CDR3 is 18 residues long. CDR3 sequence: CASSLAGGAEGSNQPQHF. The CDR3 nucleotides read TGTGCCAGCAGTTTAGCAGGGGGCGCGGAGGGAAGCAATCAGCCCCAGCATTTT.